This is a list of T cell receptor beta chains from one sample in a study of CD8 T cells in ankylosing spondylitis. TCRdb reprocessed the 5' RACE reads with MiXCR, giving one entry per CDR3 protein. The repertoire holds approximately 110,000 distinct CDR3 sequences, with under 30% as singletons. The sample comprised synovial fluid, either unsorted or a sorted T cell fraction (not recorded which). The receptors were sampled from a male donor with ankylosing spondylitis. Both conserved end residues are part of each CDR3. The D gene is left open where the match is weak. Only some rows state a clone size, as once, few, many or a class for expanded clones.

DNA,CDR3,size,V,D,J
TGTGCCAGCAGCTTAAGACTAGCGGCCGGCACAGATACGCAGTATTTT,CASSLRLAAGTDTQYF,few,TRBV11-2,TRBD2,TRBJ2-3
TGCAGCGATAGGACAGGGGGAATGGTTGAGCAGTTCTTC,CSDRTGGMVEQFF,.,TRBV29-1,TRBD1,TRBJ2-1
TGTGCCAGCAGCTTGGGTGGGGTTGGGGGAGAGACCCAGTACTTC,CASSLGGVGGETQYF,few,TRBV5-5,.,TRBJ2-5
TGCGCCAGCAGCCAAGGGAGCGGGGGGGACAATGAGCAGTTCTTC,CASSQGSGGDNEQFF,.,TRBV4-1,TRBD2,TRBJ2-1
TGTGCCAGCAGTGAAAATAAGGGGATTTCTGAAGCTTTCTTT,CASSENKGISEAFF,.,TRBV6-1,.,TRBJ1-1
TGTGCCCGCGGACTAACAAAAGAGACCCAGTGCTTC,CARGLTKETQCF,.,TRBV2,.,TRBJ2-5
TGTGCCACTGGAAGGGGGACTAATGAAAAACTGTTTTTT,CATGRGTNEKLFF,few,TRBV15,.,TRBJ1-4
TGCAGTGCTAGAGCTCCTGAGGGGCCCCAGCATTTT,CSARAPEGPQHF,few,TRBV20-1,.,TRBJ1-5
TGTGCCAGCAGCCAAGGCAGTACCTACGAGCAGTACTTC,CASSQGSTYEQYF,many,TRBV7-9,.,TRBJ2-7
TGTGCCACCAGTGACCCGGGACTAGCGGGGAATGAGCAGTTCTTC,CATSDPGLAGNEQFF,.,TRBV24-1,TRBD2,TRBJ2-1
TGTGCCAGCAGCAAAGGCCGGACAGCCAACACAGATACGCAGTATTTT,CASSKGRTANTDTQYF,.,TRBV21-1,.,TRBJ2-3
TGTGCCAGCAGCGTAGTCCAGGGAGCCTATGGCTACACCTTC,CASSVVQGAYGYTF,.,TRBV9,.,TRBJ1-2
TGCAGTGCTAGAGGGACTAGCAGTGAGCAGTTCTTC,CSARGTSSEQFF,few,TRBV20-1,TRBD2,TRBJ2-1
TGCGCCAGCAGCCCCGCAGGGGCCGATGGCTACACCTTC,CASSPAGADGYTF,medium-sized,TRBV5-1,.,TRBJ1-2
TGCAGTGCTAGAGGACAGGGAGGGAGTTCACCCCTCCACTTT,CSARGQGGSSPLHF,.,TRBV20-1,TRBD1,TRBJ1-6
TGTGCCAGCAGTGAAGAGAGACAGTCTGAAGCTTTCTTT,CASSEERQSEAFF,.,TRBV2,.,TRBJ1-1
TGTGCCAGCAGCCAAGGGCTAGCGGGAGTGGTTGAGCAGTTCTTC,CASSQGLAGVVEQFF,.,TRBV4-2,TRBD2,TRBJ2-1
TGCGCCAGCAGTGCCTCCCTGGGGGAGAATGAGCAGTTCTTC,CASSASLGENEQFF,few,TRBV10-1,.,TRBJ2-1
TGTGCCAGCAGCTTATCGGCTCCTTACGGCTACACCTTC,CASSLSAPYGYTF,few,TRBV7-8,.,TRBJ1-2
TGCAGTGCTAGAGATCCTAGCAGGAGCACAGATACGCAGTATTTT,CSARDPSRSTDTQYF,few,TRBV20-1,.,TRBJ2-3
TGTGCCACCAGTGATTTGGATCGGGACACCGTAAGTTTT,CATSDLDRDTVSF,many,TRBV24-1,.,TRBJ2-3
TGTGCCAGCAGCCAAGCCGAAATTAGCAGGTACCAAGAGACCCAGTACTTC,CASSQAEISRYQETQYF,.,TRBV14,.,TRBJ2-5
TGCGCCAGCAGCCAAGATTTTGCGGGAGCGCTACTCGGCTACGAGCAGTACTTC,CASSQDFAGALLGYEQYF,.,TRBV4-1,TRBD2,TRBJ2-7
TGCAGTGCTAGAGATGGGGGAACAGGGCGCAATGAGCAGTTCTTC,CSARDGGTGRNEQFF,.,TRBV20-1,.,TRBJ2-1
TGCGCCAGCAGCTTGGCCGTACTAGCAATAGGTGAGCAGTTCTTC,CASSLAVLAIGEQFF,once,TRBV5-1,.,TRBJ2-1
TGCGGTGCCCGGAGGCAGGAAAATGAGCAGTTCTTC,CGARRQENEQFF,.,TRBV20-1,.,TRBJ2-1
TGTGCCAGCAGCGTAGTACAAAACACCGGGGAGCTGTTTTTT,CASSVVQNTGELFF,few,TRBV9,.,TRBJ2-2
TGTGCCAGCAGCTTGGGGAATTTCCTCTCTGGGGCCAACGTCCTGACTTTC,CASSLGNFLSGANVLTF,few,TRBV7-9,.,TRBJ2-6
TGTGCCAGCAGCTTTGCCGGCTATAACACTGAAGCTTTCTTT,CASSFAGYNTEAFF,.,TRBV5-4,.,TRBJ1-1
TGCAGTGCCTCGACAGGGACTGGAAACACCATATATTTT,CSASTGTGNTIYF,many,TRBV20-1,TRBD1,TRBJ1-3
TGTGCCAGCAGACATTCCGGGACTACGGGGGAGCTGTTTTTT,CASRHSGTTGELFF,few,TRBV7-9,TRBD2,TRBJ2-2
TGTGCCAGCAACAGGGGAAATAACAATGAGCAGTTCTTC,CASNRGNNNEQFF,few,TRBV2,TRBD1,TRBJ2-1
TGTGCCAGCAGCCTAGACGGCATGATACAAGAGACCCAGTACTTC,CASSLDGMIQETQYF,.,TRBV11-2,.,TRBJ2-5
TGCAGTGCTAGTTCGAGGGAGGAACCAGATACGCAGTATTTT,CSASSREEPDTQYF,few,TRBV20-1,.,TRBJ2-3
TGTGCCAGCCGTACTAGTCCCCGGCAGTATTTT,CASRTSPRQYF,few,TRBV6-1,.,TRBJ2-3
TGTGCCTGGAGTGTAGTTAAGTACGAAAAACTGTTTTTT,CAWSVVKYEKLFF,.,TRBV30,.,TRBJ1-4
TGTGCCAGTAGCCTTCCGGGACTAGCGGGAAGCTCGGTGCAGTTCTTC,CASSLPGLAGSSVQFF,many,TRBV19,TRBD2,TRBJ2-1
TGTGCCAGCAGCCGAGGCGGGGGCAGGGCGGCGACAGATACGCAGTATTTT,CASSRGGGRAATDTQYF,.,TRBV7-2,.,TRBJ2-3
TGTGCCAGCAGCTCTCGATACAGGGCGTTCACTGAAGCTTTCTTT,CASSSRYRAFTEAFF,medium-sized,TRBV11-2,.,TRBJ1-1